The T cell receptor (beta chain) under discussion was sequenced for a study of blood T cell repertoires in COVID-19. The overall study: Some COVID-19 samples were acute and others convalescent; all came from the United States, Italy and Spain. T cells, B-cell-depleted T cells, or PBMCs provided the cDNA or gDNA that served as material.

The authors' processing: Quantification of nucleated cells was approximated via reference gene primer amplification. Only in-frame clones appear in the TCRdb table, and some are missing; sequencing was by immunoSEQ multiplex PCR. The V and J calls and the clone size are those of that table, but D and trimming were determined from the DNA. Here the sample spans around 67,000 clones, 87% being singletons. Sequencing was carried out using peripheral blood. The clonotype originates from a man over 45 with active COVID-19.

The CDR3 region has the DNA TGCGCCAGCAGCCAACCTCTAGCGTCCTCGGTGGCCGGGGAGCTGTTTTTT. This translates into CASSQPLASSVAGELFF. V is TRBV4-1 and J is TRBJ2-2; weak D call: TRBD2 (6 bases). CDR1 and CDR2 from the germline V gene are MGHRA and YSYEKL. Trimming took off 2 bases at V and 6 bases at J, with 19 bases between the two ends. The CDR3 loop spans 17 amino acids.